Below, one TCR beta chain is given with its context. Per the germline V gene, CDR1 is KGHSH and CDR2 is LQKENI. V was clipped by 3 bases and J by 1 base, with 6 bases between them. The CDR3 sequence is 13 residues long. This specimen belongs to a study of STAT5B mutations in CD4+ large granular lymphocyte leukemia. Clones were read by immunoSEQ multiplex PCR, and TCRdb kept only the in-frame ones, dropping some. This sample carries about 30,000 clones, around 76% of them seen once, and the ten largest clones take roughly 2%. The receptor's source is a human donor in good health. Sequences were obtained from CD4+ T cells from blood buffy coats. The rearrangement uses TRBV18 and TRBJ1-2; D possibly corresponds to TRBD1 (5 bases). For the CDR3, the DNA is TGTGCCAGCTCACCCGACAGTAACTATGGCTACACCTTC. Translated: CASSPDSNYGYTF.